Sequencing of this T cell receptor beta chain was carried out in a study of T cell changes during pregnancy in multiple sclerosis. The repertoire was sequenced with immunoSEQ multiplex PCR; TCRdb's copy has only in-frame clones and lacks some. The sample records tens of thousands of clones, about 93% being singletons. V lost 1 base, J lost 3 bases, and 9 bases lay in between. Germline V gives CDR1 SGHAT, CDR2 FQNNGV. The CDR3 contains 14 residues. This clone showed up just once. The genes are TRBV11-2 and TRBJ1-1; D is ambiguous. Material: peripheral blood, obtained in the second trimester of pregnancy. The source is a female donor in good health, enrolled as a control in a pregnancy study. The CDR3, as DNA: TGTGCCAGCAGCTTAGTGGGAGGTTACACTGAAGCTTTCTTT. Residues: CASSLVGGYTEAFF.